Following are 7 T cell receptor beta chains from one sample sequenced in a study of response to subunit inactivated influenza vaccine. MiXCR was run by TCRdb on the RT-PCR reads, yielding one entry per CDR3 protein. The sample has approximately 300,000 distinct CDR3 sequences; approximately 21% are singletons. This material consisted of PBMCs from blood, taken less than 22 months after vaccination. These receptors originate from a man aged 50 to 69 who received an inactivated influenza vaccine.

There are a few counts of this clonotype. This rearrangement joins TRBV24-1 to TRBJ2-1; weak D call: TRBD2 (7 bases). Trimming removed 3 bases at V and 5 bases at J, with 16 bases between. CDR3 size: 16 residues. Per the germline V gene, CDR1 is KGHDR and CDR2 is SFDVKD. CDR3 bases: TGTGCCACCAGTGATACCCGGGGGGCCCGGCACAATGAGCAGTTCTTC. This gives the protein CATSDTRGARHNEQFF.

The gene calls are TRBV7-2 and TRBJ2-5; a weak D match, TRBD2 (6 bases). Germline CDR1 SGHTA, CDR2 FQGNSA. The V gene lost 5 bases and the J gene lost 5 bases, with 15 bases spanning the gap. The CDR3 runs 14 residues. The CDR3 sequence is CASSPGLPGETQYF. Here the CDR3 DNA reads TGTGCCAGCAGCCCAGGACTACCCGGGGAGACCCAGTACTTC.

This clonotype was picked up many times. The chain recombines TRBV12-3 or TRBV12-4 with TRBJ2-7; 8 bases are shared with TRBD1. The CDR3 covers 14 residues. J lost 3 bases, V lost 4 bases, and 5 bases had no gene match. The CDR3 reads CASSSRDRNYEQYF. CDR3 sequence (DNA): TGTGCCAGCAGTTCAAGGGACAGGAACTACGAGCAGTACTTC.

This clonotype was picked up a small number of times. The CDR3 reads CASSQVRSGEAFF. CDR3 bases: TGTGCCAGCAGCCAAGTAAGGTCTGGTGAAGCTTTCTTT. The rearrangement joins TRBV14 to TRBJ1-1; D gene uncertain. The CDR3 extends over 13 amino acids. Germline values: CDR1 SGHDN, CDR2 FVKESK. The V end was cut by 1 base, the J end by 7 bases, with 10 bases between.

A few counts support this clonotype. The rearrangement joins TRBV20-1 to TRBJ2-7; 8 nucleotides align to TRBD1. There are 12 residues in the CDR3. CDR1 and CDR2 (germline): DFQATT, SNEGSKA (reference sequence). With V trimmed by 6 bases and J by 5 bases, 6 bases remained unmatched. The CDR3 nucleotides read TGCAGTGCCTTTCCAGGGGGCGACGAGCAGTACTTC. This gives the protein CSAFPGGDEQYF.

This chain joins TRBV5-1 and TRBJ2-3; the match to TRBD1 covers 7 bases. The CDR3 loop spans 16 amino acids. The V segment lost 4 bases and the J segment 4 bases; nucleotides outside the gene matches: 12. Germline assignment: CDR1 SGHRS and CDR2 YFSETQ. This CDR3 reads CASSPTTGVPSDTQYF. The CDR3 region has the DNA TGCGCCAGCAGCCCCACCACAGGGGTTCCGTCAGATACGCAGTATTTT. Full variable domain (missing parts from reference TRBV5-1 and TRBJ2-3): KAGVTQTPRYLIKTRGQQVTLSCSPISGHRSVSWYQQTPGQGLQFLFEYFSETQRNKGNFPGRFSGRQFSNSRSEMNVSTLELGDSALYLCASSPTTGVPSDTQYFGPGTRLTVL.

This clonotype has just a few counts. This sequence joins TRBV11-2 and TRBJ1-5; D might be TRBD1 (6 bases). The CDR3 spans 16 residues. V was cut by 2 bases and J by 0 bases, with 11 bases left in between. Germline V gene sequence: CDR1 SGHAT, CDR2 FQNNGV. CDR3 sequence reads: CASSLLTGYSNQPQHF. The CDR3 DNA follows: TGTGCCAGCAGCTTACTCACAGGGTATAGCAATCAGCCCCAGCATTTT.